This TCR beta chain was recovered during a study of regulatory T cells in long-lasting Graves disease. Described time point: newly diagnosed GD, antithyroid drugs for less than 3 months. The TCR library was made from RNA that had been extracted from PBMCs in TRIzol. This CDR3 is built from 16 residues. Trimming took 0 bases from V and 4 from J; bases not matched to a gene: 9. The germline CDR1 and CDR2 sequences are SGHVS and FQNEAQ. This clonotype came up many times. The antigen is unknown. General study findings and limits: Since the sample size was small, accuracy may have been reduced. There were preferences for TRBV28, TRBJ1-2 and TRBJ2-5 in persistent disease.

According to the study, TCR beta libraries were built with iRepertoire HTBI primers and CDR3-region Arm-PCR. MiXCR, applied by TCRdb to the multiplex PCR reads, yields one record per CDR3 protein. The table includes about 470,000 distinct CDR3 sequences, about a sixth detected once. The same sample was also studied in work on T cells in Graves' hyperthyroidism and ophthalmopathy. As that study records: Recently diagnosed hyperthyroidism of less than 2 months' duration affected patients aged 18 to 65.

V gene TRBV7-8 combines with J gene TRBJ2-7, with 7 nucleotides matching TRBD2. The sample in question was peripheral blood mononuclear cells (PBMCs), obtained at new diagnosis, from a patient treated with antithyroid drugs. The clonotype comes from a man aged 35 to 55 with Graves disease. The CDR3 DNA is TGTGCCAGCAGCTTAGCCCCCGCGGGAGCGTTATACGAGCAGTACTTC. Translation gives CASSLAPAGALYEQYF.